This T cell receptor (beta chain) was recorded in a study of neoadjuvant anti-PD-1 for oral cavity cancer. Study context: Around day 43, patients without progression received a fourth nivolumab dose before surgery.

Germline V gives CDR1 MDHEN, CDR2 SYDVKM. V lost 7 bases and J 5 bases, leaving 23 bases between the germline ends. The CDR3 consists of 16 residues. PBMC libraries mostly used about 450 ng of input genomic DNA, with six replicates per sample. The table came from immunoSEQ multiplex PCR; TCRdb's copy has only in-frame clones and leaves some out. The sample holds some 71,000 clones, about 86% seen once. Analysis of PBMCs was direct, with no culture step. The origin of this receptor is a person aged 35-79 years with oral cavity squamous cell carcinoma. The specimen was PBMCs, collected before nivolumab (anti-PD-1) treatment. V usage is TRBV28 and J usage is TRBJ1-2, with D hard to call. The CDR3 loop reads CASIETGQGGLYGYTF. The DNA for the CDR3 is TGTGCCAGCATCGAGACCGGGCAAGGTGGATTATATGGCTACACCTTC.